Below are 3 T cell receptor beta chains sequenced from a single sample in a study of shared clonotypes between healthy human individuals. Naive CD8 isolation took CD45RO-negative cells positively selected for CCR7 and excluded terminally differentiated effector memory CD45RA+ cells. Clones were read by immunoSEQ multiplex PCR, and TCRdb kept only the in-frame ones, dropping some. Of millions of clones in the sample, around 96% were seen once. Source material: naive CD8+ T cells sorted from blood. All receptors come from a man aged 18-30 years in good health.

V gene TRBV11-2 combines with J gene TRBJ1-1, with TRBD1 as a possible D gene (5 bases). CDR1 SGHAT and CDR2 FQNNGV come from the germline V gene. This CDR3 region has 15 residues. V lost 4 bases, J lost 4 bases, and 16 bases lay in between. Here the CDR3 reads CASSSGTPRGTEAFF. CDR3 bases: TGTGCCAGCAGCTCTGGGACCCCGAGAGGCACTGAAGCTTTCTTT.

The table lists this clone with a count of one. This chain uses TRBV28 with TRBJ2-7; possibly TRBD2 for D (6 bases). The CDR3 has 15 residues. The V end lost 1 base, the J end lost 5 bases, and 15 bases lay between the germline ends. CDR1 is MDHEN, CDR2 SYDVKM, per germline. The chain's CDR3 is CASSLYRELTDEQYF. For the CDR3, the DNA is TGTGCCAGCAGTTTATACCGGGAGCTTACGGACGAGCAGTACTTC.

The chain employs TRBV7-9 and TRBJ2-7; 12 bases are shared with TRBD2. Germline V gene data show CDR1 as SEHNR and CDR2 as FQNEAQ (reference sequence). V was pared by 4 bases and J by 5 bases, with 6 bases of the junction left unmatched. This CDR3 has 15 amino acids. CDR3 DNA: TGTGCCAGCAGCTCGACTAGCGGGAGAGACGACGAGCAGTACTTC. Its translation: CASSSTSGRDDEQYF. The whole variable domain, filled in from reference TRBV7-9 and TRBJ2-7, reads DTGVSQNPRHKITKRGQNVTFRCDPISEHNRLYWYRQTLGQGPEFLTYFQNEAQLEKSRLLSDRFSAERPKGSFSTLEIQRTEQGDSAMYLCASSSTSGRDDEQYFGPGTRLTVT.